The text below deals with one T cell receptor (beta chain). What it recognizes is unknown. The data derive from a study of OX40 agonist ivuxolimab in advanced cancers. Overall study context: Ivuxolimab doses were 0.01, 0.1, 0.3, 1.5, 3 or 10 mg/kg every 2 weeks. Partial responses were achieved by three patients: one hepatocellular carcinoma, two cutaneous melanoma. Study-wide findings and caveats: Both blood CD4+ and CD8+ T cells showed clonal growth by week 6 at 0.1 to 3.0 mg/kg.

Germline trimming cut 5 bases from V and 2 bases from J; bases unmatched to any gene: 5. There are 15 residues in the CDR3. CDR1 is SEHNR and CDR2 is FQNEAQ in the germline V gene (reference sequence). It was autoimmune disease history or systemic immunosuppression that excluded patients. The protocol was immunoSEQ multiplex PCR, while the TCRdb copy is restricted to in-frame clones and leaves out a portion. The sample lists about 43,000 clones; more than 75% were seen once. V gene TRBV7-9 combines with J gene TRBJ2-2, with 7 bases lining up with TRBD2. Here the sequenced sample was CD4+ or CD8+ T cells sorted from blood, taken in a trial of the OX40 agonist ivuxolimab. This clonotype was sampled from an adult with an advanced solid tumor such as melanoma, head and neck, liver or kidney cancer. The DNA of the CDR3 is TGTGCCAGCAGCATAAGCGGGGTCAACACCGGGGAGCTGTTTTTT. Translating it yields CASSISGVNTGELFF. The variable domain in full, completed from reference TRBV7-9 and TRBJ2-2, reads DTGVSQNPRHKITKRGQNVTFRCDPISEHNRLYWYRQTLGQGPEFLTYFQNEAQLEKSRLLSDRFSAERPKGSFSTLEIQRTEQGDSAMYLCASSISGVNTGELFFGEGSRLTVL.